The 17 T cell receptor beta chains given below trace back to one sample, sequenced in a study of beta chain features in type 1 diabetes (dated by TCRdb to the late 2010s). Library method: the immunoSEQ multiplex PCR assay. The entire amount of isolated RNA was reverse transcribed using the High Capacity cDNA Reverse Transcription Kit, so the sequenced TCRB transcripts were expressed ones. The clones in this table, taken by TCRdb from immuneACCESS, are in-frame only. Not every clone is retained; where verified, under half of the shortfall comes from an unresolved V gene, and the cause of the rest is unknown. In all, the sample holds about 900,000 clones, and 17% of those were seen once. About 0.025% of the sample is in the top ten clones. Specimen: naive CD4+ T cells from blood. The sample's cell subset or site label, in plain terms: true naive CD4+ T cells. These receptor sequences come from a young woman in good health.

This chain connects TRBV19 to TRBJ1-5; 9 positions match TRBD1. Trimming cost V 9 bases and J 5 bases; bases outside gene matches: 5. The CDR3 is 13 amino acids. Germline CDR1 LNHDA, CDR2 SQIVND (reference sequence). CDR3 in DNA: TGTGCCAGCGGACAGGGGATGGATCAGCCCCAGCATTTT. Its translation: CASGQGMDQPQHF.

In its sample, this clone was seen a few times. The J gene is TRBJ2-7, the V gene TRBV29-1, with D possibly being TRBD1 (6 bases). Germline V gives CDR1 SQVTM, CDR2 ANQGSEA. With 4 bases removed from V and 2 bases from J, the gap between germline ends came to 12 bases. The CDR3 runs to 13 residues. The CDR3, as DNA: TGCAGCGTTGCCAGGGGTCCTACCTACGAGCAGTACTTC. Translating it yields CSVARGPTYEQYF.

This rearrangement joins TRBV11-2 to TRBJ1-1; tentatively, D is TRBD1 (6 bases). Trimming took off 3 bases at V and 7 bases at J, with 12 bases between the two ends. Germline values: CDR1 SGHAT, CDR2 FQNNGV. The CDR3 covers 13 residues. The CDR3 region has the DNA TGTGCCAGCAGCTTTAGGGGGGATTTTGAAGCTTTCTTT. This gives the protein CASSFRGDFEAFF.

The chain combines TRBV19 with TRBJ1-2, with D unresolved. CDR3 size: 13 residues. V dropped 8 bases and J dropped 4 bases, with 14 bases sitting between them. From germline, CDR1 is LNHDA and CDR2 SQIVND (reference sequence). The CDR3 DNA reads TGTGCCAGTTCTATGCCCTCTCTCTATGGCTACACCTTC. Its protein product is CASSMPSLYGYTF.

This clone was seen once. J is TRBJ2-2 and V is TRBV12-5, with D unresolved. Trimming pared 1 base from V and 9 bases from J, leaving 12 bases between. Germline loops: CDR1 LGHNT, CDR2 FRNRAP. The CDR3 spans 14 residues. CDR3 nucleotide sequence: TGTGCTAGTGGTTTGGGTAACGAGCAGAGGGAGCTGTTTTTT. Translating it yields CASGLGNEQRELFF.

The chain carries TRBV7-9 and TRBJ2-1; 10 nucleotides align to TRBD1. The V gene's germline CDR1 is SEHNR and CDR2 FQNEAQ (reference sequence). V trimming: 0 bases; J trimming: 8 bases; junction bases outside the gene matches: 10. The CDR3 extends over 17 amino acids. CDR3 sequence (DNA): TGTGCCAGCAGCTTAGCGCCGTGGACAGGGGGAAAGGATGAGCAGTTCTTC. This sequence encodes CASSLAPWTGGKDEQFF.

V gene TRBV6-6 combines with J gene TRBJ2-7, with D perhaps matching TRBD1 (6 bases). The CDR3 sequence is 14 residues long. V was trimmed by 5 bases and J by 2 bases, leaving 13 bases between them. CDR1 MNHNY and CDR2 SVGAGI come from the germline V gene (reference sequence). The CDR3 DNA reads TGTGCCAGCAGTCTGCGACAGGCAGCCTACGAGCAGTACTTC. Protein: CASSLRQAAYEQYF.

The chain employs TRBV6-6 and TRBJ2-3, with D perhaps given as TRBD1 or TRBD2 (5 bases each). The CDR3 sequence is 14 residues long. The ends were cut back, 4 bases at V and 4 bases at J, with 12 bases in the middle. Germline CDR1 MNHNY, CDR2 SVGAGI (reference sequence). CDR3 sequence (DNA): TGTGCCAGCAGTTCCCGACGGGGCGCAGATACGCAGTATTTT. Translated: CASSSRRGADTQYF.

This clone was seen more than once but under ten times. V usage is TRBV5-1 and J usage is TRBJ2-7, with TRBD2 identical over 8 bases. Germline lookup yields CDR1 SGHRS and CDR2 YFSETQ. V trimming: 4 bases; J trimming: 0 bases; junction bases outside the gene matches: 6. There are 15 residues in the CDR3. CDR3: CASSPGTRYSYEQYF. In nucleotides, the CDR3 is TGCGCCAGCAGCCCAGGGACTAGATACTCCTACGAGCAGTACTTC. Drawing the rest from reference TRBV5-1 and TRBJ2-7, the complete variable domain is KAGVTQTPRYLIKTRGQQVTLSCSPISGHRSVSWYQQTPGQGLQFLFEYFSETQRNKGNFPGRFSGRQFSNSRSEMNVSTLELGDSALYLCASSPGTRYSYEQYFGPGTRLTVT.

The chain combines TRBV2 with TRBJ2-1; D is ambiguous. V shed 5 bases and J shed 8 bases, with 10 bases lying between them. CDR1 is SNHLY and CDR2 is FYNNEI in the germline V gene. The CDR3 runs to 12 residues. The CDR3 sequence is CASSFQGHEQFF. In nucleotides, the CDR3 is TGTGCCAGCAGTTTTCAAGGGCATGAGCAGTTCTTC.

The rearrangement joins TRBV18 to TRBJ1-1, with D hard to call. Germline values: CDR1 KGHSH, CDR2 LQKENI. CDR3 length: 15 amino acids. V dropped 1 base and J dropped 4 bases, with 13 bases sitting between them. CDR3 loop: CASSPRVDVSTEAFF. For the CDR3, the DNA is TGTGCCAGCTCACCACGGGTCGATGTGAGCACTGAAGCTTTCTTT.

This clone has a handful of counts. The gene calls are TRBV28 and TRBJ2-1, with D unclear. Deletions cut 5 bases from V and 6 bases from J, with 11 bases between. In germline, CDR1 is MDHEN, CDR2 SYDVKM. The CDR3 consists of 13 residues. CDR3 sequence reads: CASSPPIPNEQFF. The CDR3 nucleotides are TGTGCCAGCAGTCCCCCAATCCCCAATGAGCAGTTCTTC.

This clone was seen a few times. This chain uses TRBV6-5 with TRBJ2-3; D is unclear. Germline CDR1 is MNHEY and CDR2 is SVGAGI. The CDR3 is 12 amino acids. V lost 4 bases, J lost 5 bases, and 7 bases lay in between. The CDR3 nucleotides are TGTGCCAGCAGTTTGAATGAAGATACGCAGTATTTT. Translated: CASSLNEDTQYF.

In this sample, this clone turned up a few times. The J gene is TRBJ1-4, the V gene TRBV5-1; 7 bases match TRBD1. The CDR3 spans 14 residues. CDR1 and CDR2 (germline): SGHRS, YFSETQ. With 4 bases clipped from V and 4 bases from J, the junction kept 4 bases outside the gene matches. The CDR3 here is CASSRDSVNEKLFF. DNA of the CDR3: TGCGCCAGCAGCCGGGACAGCGTTAATGAAAAACTGTTTTTT.

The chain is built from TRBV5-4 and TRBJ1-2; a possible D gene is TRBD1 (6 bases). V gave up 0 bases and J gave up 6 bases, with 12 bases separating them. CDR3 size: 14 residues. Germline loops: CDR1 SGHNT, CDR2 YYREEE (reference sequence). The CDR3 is CASSLDRVAHGYTF. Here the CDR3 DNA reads TGTGCCAGCAGCTTGGACAGGGTTGCCCATGGCTACACCTTC.

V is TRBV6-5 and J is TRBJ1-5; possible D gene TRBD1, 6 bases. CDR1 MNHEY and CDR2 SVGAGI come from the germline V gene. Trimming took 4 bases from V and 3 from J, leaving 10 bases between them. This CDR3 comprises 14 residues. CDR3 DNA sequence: TGTGCCAGCAGTTTACAGGGTCCCAATCAGCCCCAGCATTTT. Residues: CASSLQGPNQPQHF.

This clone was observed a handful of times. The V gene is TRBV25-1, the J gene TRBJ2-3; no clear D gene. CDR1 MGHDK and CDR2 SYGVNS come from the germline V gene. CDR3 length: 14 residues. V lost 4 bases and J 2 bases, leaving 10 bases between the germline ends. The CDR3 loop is CASSVDGPTDTQYF. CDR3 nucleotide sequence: TGTGCCAGCAGTGTGGACGGACCCACAGATACGCAGTATTTT.